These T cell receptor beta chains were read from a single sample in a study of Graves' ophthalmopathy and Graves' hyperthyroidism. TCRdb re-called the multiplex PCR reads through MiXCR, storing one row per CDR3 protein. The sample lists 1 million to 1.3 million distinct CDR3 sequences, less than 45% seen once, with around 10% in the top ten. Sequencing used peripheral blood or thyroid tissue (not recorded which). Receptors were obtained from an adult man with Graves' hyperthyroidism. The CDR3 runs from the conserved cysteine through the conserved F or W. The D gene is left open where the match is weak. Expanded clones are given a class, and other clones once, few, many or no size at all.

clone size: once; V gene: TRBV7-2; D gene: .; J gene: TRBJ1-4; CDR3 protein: CASSQDGVGDEKLFF; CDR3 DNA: TGCGCCAGCAGCCAAGATGGGGTGGGGGATGAAAAACTGTTTTTT
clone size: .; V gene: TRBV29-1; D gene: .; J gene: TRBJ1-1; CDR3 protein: CSPGDGGARTEAFF; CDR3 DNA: TGCAGCCCGGGGGATGGGGGGGCTCGTACTGAAGCTTTCTTT
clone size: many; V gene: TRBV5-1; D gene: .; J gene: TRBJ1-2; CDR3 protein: CASSLDGARNGYTF; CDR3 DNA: TGCGCCAGCAGCTTGGACGGGGCTCGGAATGGCTACACCTTC
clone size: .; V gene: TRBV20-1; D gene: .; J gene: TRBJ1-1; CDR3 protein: CSAPRRGFATEAFF; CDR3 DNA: TGCAGTGCTCCCAGGAGGGGGTTCGCGACTGAAGCTTTCTTT
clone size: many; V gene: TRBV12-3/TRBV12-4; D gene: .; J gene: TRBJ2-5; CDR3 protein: CASSLHTTQETQYF; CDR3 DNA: TGTGCCAGCAGTTTGCACACTACACAAGAGACCCAGTACTTC
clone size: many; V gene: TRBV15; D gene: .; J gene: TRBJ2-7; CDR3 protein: CATSREAGNLYEQYF; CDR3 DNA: TGTGCCACCAGCAGAGAGGCGGGGAATCTGTACGAGCAGTACTTC
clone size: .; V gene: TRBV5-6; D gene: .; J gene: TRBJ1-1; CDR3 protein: CASSPRGFRNTEAFF; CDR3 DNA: TGTGCCAGCAGTCCTCGGGGGTTTAGGAACACTGAAGCTTTCTTT
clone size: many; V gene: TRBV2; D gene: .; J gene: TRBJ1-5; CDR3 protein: CASSELGQGVRPQHF; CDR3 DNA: TGTGCCAGCAGTGAACTGGGACAAGGGGTAAGGCCCCAGCATTTT
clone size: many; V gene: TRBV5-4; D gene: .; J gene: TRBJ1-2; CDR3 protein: CASSSGDTIYGYTF; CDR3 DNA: TGTGCCAGCAGCTCCGGGGACACCATCTATGGCTACACCTTC
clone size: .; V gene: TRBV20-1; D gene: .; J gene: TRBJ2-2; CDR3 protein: CSASPGGGELFF; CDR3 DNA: TGCAGTGCTAGCCCCGGGGGTGGGGAGCTGTTTTTT
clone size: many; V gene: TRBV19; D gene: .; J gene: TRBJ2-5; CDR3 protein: CASGPQGQETQYF; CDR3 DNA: TGTGCCAGTGGGCCGCAGGGGCAAGAGACCCAGTACTTC
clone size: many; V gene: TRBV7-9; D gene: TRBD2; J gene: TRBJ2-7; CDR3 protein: CASSGRTSGSSYEQYF; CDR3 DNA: TGTGCCAGCAGCGGACGAACTAGCGGGAGCTCCTACGAGCAGTACTTC
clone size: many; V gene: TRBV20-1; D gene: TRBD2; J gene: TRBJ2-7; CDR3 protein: CSPRVGGYEQYF; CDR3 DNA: TGCAGTCCCAGGGTGGGAGGGTACGAGCAGTACTTC
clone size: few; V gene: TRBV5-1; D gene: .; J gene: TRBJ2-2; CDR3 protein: CASSGRIRGTGELFF; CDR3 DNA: TGCGCCAGCAGCGGCCGTATTAGGGGCACCGGGGAGCTGTTTTTT
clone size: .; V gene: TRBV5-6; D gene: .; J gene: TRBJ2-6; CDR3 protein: CASSWQATLQEANVLTF; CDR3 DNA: TGTGCCAGCAGCTGGCAGGCCACGCTCCAAGAGGCCAACGTCCTGACTTTC
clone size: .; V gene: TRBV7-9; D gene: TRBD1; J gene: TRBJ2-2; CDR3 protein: CASSPDRGRVRDGELFF; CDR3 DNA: TGTGCCAGCAGCCCCGACAGGGGGCGCGTACGGGACGGGGAGCTGTTTTTT
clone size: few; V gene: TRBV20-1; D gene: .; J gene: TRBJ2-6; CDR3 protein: CSAYRSGANVLTF; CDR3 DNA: TGCAGTGCTTACCGCTCTGGGGCCAACGTCCTGACTTTC
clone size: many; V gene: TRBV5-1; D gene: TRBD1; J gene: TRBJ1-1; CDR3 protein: CASSIRQGDTEAFF; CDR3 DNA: TGCGCCAGCAGCATCCGACAGGGGGACACTGAAGCTTTCTTT